The present T cell receptor beta chain was sequenced within a study of blood T cell repertoires in COVID-19. Across the study: Italy, Spain and the United States were the sources of the convalescent and acute COVID-19 samples. Sources were T cells, B-cell-depleted T cells, or PBMCs; the material itself was cDNA or gDNA.

V shed 7 bases and J 7 bases; nucleotides not matched to a gene: 13. Germline V lookup: CDR1 MDHEN, CDR2 SYDVKM. CDR3 size: 14 residues. Authors' processing steps: Nucleated cell number was recorded as an estimate derived from reference gene primer amplification. Method: immunoSEQ multiplex PCR; TCRdb's copy keeps in-frame clones and lacks some. For V, J and clone size, that table is used; D and trimming come from the DNA. The sample holds 200,000 to 250,000 clones, approximately 80% seen once. This receptor was obtained from a woman aged 45 to 65 with acute or convalescent COVID-19. Material: peripheral blood. The rearrangement uses TRBV28 and TRBJ2-7, with 7 nucleotides matching TRBD2. The CDR3 DNA is TGTGCCAGCACCCCGAGTGGCGGGGAGGGGGAGCAGTACTTC. As protein: CASTPSGGEGEQYF. The full variable domain, rest sourced from reference TRBV28 and TRBJ2-7, is DVKVTQSSRYLVKRTGEKVFLECVQDMDHENMFWYRQDPGLGLRLIYFSYDVKMKEKGDIPEGYSVSREKKERFSLILESASTNQTSMYLCASTPSGGEGEQYFGPGTRLTVT.